These 31 T cell receptor beta chains were sequenced from one sample in a study of control samples from healthy donors and cancer patients (TCRdb year 2020). Receptor amplification or capture employed the immunoSEQ multiplex PCR assay. Here the immuneACCESS table is served through TCRdb, limited to in-frame sequences with V and J called. Missing clones are a known gap in these copies; in checked studies unresolved V genes cover under half, and the rest lacks a known reason. A total of 60,000 to 100,000 clones appear in this sample, around nine tenths of them only once. Jointly, the top ten make up more than 7% of the sample. Material for sequencing was blood. Receptors originate from a man in his fifties in good health.

The chain has TRBV3-1 (or the pseudogene TRBV3-2) and TRBJ2-5, with D perhaps matching TRBD1 or TRBD2 (6 bases each). Trimming pared 0 bases from V and 5 bases from J, leaving 13 bases between. Germline CDR1 is LGHDT and CDR2 is YNNKEL (reference sequence). The CDR3 length is 15 residues. This CDR3 is CASSQETPGAETQYF. CDR3 coding DNA: TGTGCCAGCAGCCAAGAAACCCCGGGGGCGGAGACCCAGTACTTC.

The J gene is TRBJ2-7, the V gene TRBV5-6; 10 positions match TRBD1. This CDR3 spans 14 amino acids. In germline, CDR1 is SGHDT, CDR2 YYEEEE. Trimming cost V 2 bases and J 3 bases; bases outside gene matches: 2. CDR3 nucleotides: TGTGCCAGCAGCTTCGGGACAGGGGACTACGAGCAGTACTTC. It codes for CASSFGTGDYEQYF.

This chain connects TRBV18 to TRBJ2-7; 12 positions match TRBD1. The germline CDR1 and CDR2 sequences are KGHSH and LQKENI. The CDR3 has 17 amino acids. V shed 6 bases and J 6 bases; nucleotides not matched to a gene: 15. The CDR3 protein is CASSPKSPGTGGVEQYF. In DNA, the CDR3 is TGTGCCAGCTCCCCGAAATCCCCCGGGACAGGGGGCGTCGAGCAGTACTTC.

The J gene is TRBJ2-5, the V gene TRBV19, with TRBD2 as a possible D gene (7 bases). Germline assignment: CDR1 LNHDA and CDR2 SQIVND (reference sequence). Trimming took off 3 bases at V and 5 bases at J, with 16 bases between the two ends. The CDR3 runs to 15 residues. This CDR3 is CASSMGRGAKETQYF. CDR3 bases: TGTGCCAGTAGTATGGGACGGGGGGCCAAGGAGACCCAGTACTTC.

The CDR3 is CASRPDRATNEKLFF. In DNA form, the CDR3 reads TGTGCCAGCAGGCCCGACCGTGCAACTAATGAAAAACTGTTTTTT. The rearrangement joins TRBV2 to TRBJ1-4; D not certain. Germline-derived CDR1 and CDR2 are SNHLY and FYNNEI. Trimming cost V 6 bases and J 0 bases, with 11 bases left between them. The CDR3 consists of 15 residues.

The chain links TRBV18 to TRBJ2-5; D uncertain. The CDR3 has 15 residues. Germline CDR1 reads KGHSH; CDR2 reads LQKENI. The germline V and J ends were trimmed by 3 bases and 4 bases, with 15 bases remaining between them. This CDR3 is CASSPAKGRIETQYF. The CDR3 nucleotides are TGTGCCAGCTCACCCGCTAAGGGCAGGATAGAGACCCAGTACTTC.

J is TRBJ2-7 and V is TRBV6-6, with 9 bases that match TRBD1. Unmatched junction bases numbered 9, after V lost 7 bases and J lost 5 bases. Germline V gives CDR1 MNHNY, CDR2 SVGAGI (reference sequence). The CDR3 runs to 14 residues. Here the CDR3 DNA reads TGTGCCAGCAATCCAGACAGGGGGAGTCACGAGCAGTACTTC. This gives the protein CASNPDRGSHEQYF.

This chain joins TRBV14 and TRBJ1-2; tentative D call: TRBD1 (6 bases). V dropped 0 bases and J dropped 8 bases, with 13 bases sitting between them. Germline V gene lookup returns CDR1 SGHDN and CDR2 FVKESK. This CDR3 is built from 14 residues. CDR3 nucleotide sequence: TGTGCCAGCAGCCAAGAGTGGGGGCCCATCGGCTACACCTTC. Protein sequence: CASSQEWGPIGYTF.

This clone was recorded once. The rearrangement joins TRBV7-3 to TRBJ2-2; D is possibly TRBD1 or TRBD2 (6 bases each). The CDR3 totals 14 residues. Per the germline V gene, CDR1 is SGHTA and CDR2 is FQGTGA. The germline V and J ends were trimmed by 2 bases and 6 bases, with 10 bases remaining between them. CDR3 nucleotides: TGTGCCAGCAGCTTATCGGGGGCCGCCGGGGAGCTGTTTTTT. This codes for CASSLSGAAGELFF.

This rearrangement joins TRBV24-1 to TRBJ2-1; the D is unclear. This CDR3 has 14 residues. Germline lookup yields CDR1 KGHDR and CDR2 SFDVKD. V dropped 2 bases and J dropped 2 bases, with 6 bases sitting between them. The CDR3 region has the DNA TGTGCCACCAGTGATTGGGGTGCCTACAATGAGCAGTTCTTC. Translated: CATSDWGAYNEQFF.

The chain combines TRBV29-1 with TRBJ1-5; 9 nucleotides agree with TRBD1. The CDR3 totals 14 residues. J lost 4 bases, V lost 7 bases, and 8 bases had no gene match. Germline loops: CDR1 SQVTM, CDR2 ANQGSEA. DNA for the CDR3: TGCAGCGCCGGAGGGACAGGGCCGAATCAGCCCCAGCATTTT. Amino acid sequence: CSAGGTGPNQPQHF.

The chain has TRBV10-3 and TRBJ2-3, with 8 bases lining up with TRBD1. V lost 5 bases to trimming and J lost 2 bases; unmatched junction nucleotides: 15. Germline CDR1 ENHRY, CDR2 SYGVKD. This CDR3 contains 18 residues. The CDR3 reads CAISPTVHRTGPTDTQYF. In DNA, the CDR3 is TGTGCCATCAGTCCTACCGTCCACAGGACAGGGCCCACAGATACGCAGTATTTT.

This clone was seen a single time. J is TRBJ2-7 and V is TRBV27; D gene unclear. Germline CDR1 and CDR2: MNHEY and SMNVEV (reference sequence). V was pared by 2 bases and J by 0 bases, with 5 bases between. The CDR3 loop spans 13 amino acids. The CDR3 DNA reads TGTGCCAGCAGTTTACCGAACTCCTACGAGCAGTACTTC. Translating gives CASSLPNSYEQYF.

The V call is TRBV5-1, the J call TRBJ2-7, with TRBD1 identical over 8 bases. CDR1 and CDR2 from the germline V gene are SGHRS and YFSETQ. Trimming at V came to 4 bases and at J to 6 bases, leaving 12 bases not matched to a gene. This CDR3 is 15 amino acids long. The CDR3 is CASSASRRTGSEQYF. CDR3 coding DNA: TGCGCCAGCAGCGCTAGTAGACGGACAGGGTCCGAGCAGTACTTC.

The chain is built from TRBV4-2 and TRBJ1-2, with D uncertain. Germline V CDR1 and CDR2: LGHNA, YNFKEQ. The V end was cut by 0 bases, the J end by 2 bases, with 10 bases between. The CDR3 has 15 amino acids. The CDR3: CASSQDQMGNYGYTF. In DNA, the CDR3 is TGTGCCAGCAGCCAAGATCAGATGGGAAACTATGGCTACACCTTC.

The chain couples TRBV24-1 to TRBJ2-1; D perhaps matches TRBD1 (5 bases). V was cut by 0 bases and J by 13 bases, with 12 bases left in between. Germline V CDR1 and CDR2: KGHDR, SFDVKD. The CDR3 consists of 13 residues. The CDR3 protein is CATSDLESGAQFF. In nucleotides, the CDR3 is TGTGCCACCAGTGATTTGGAAAGTGGGGCCCAGTTCTTC.

The chain carries TRBV30 and TRBJ1-6; the match to TRBD1 covers 9 bases. The germline V gene encodes CDR1 GTSNPN and CDR2 SVGIG (reference sequence). The ends lost 3 bases at V and 7 bases at J; junction bases unmatched: 4. The CDR3 has 14 residues. The CDR3 here is CAWRGDRVNSPLHF. The CDR3 region has the DNA TGTGCCTGGAGGGGGGACAGGGTGAATTCACCCCTCCACTTT. Variable domain in full (rest from reference TRBV30 and TRBJ1-6): SQTIHQWPATLVQPVGSPLSLECTVEGTSNPNLYWYRQAAGRGLQLLFYSVGIGQISSEVPQNLSASRPQDRQFILSSKKLLLSDSGFYLCAWRGDRVNSPLHFGNGTRLTVT.

The chain is built from TRBV7-2 and TRBJ2-3; perhaps TRBD2 as D (5 bases). The CDR3 length is 12 residues. The V gene lost 7 bases and the J gene lost 9 bases, with 14 bases spanning the gap. The germline V gene encodes CDR1 SGHTA and CDR2 FQGNSA. CDR3 amino acids: CASTKGDYTQYF. The CDR3 DNA reads as TGTGCCAGCACTAAAGGTGACTACACGCAGTATTTT.

The chain uses TRBV4-3 and TRBJ1-2; 8 nucleotides align to TRBD1. The germline CDR1 and CDR2 sequences are LGHNA and YSLEER. There are 15 residues in the CDR3. V shed 1 base, J shed 8 bases, and the junction held 9 bases outside the gene matches. The CDR3 DNA is TGCGCCAGCAGCCAAGTCAACCAGGGGGCTAGCGGCTACACCTTC. It codes for CASSQVNQGASGYTF.

The chain employs TRBV3-1 (or the pseudogene TRBV3-2) and TRBJ2-3, with TRBD2 identical over 8 bases. V lost 4 bases, J lost 0 bases, and 15 bases stayed unmatched. In germline, CDR1 is LGHDT, CDR2 YNNKEL (reference sequence). This CDR3 has 19 residues. CDR3 amino acids: CASSPQFGGGPTSTDTQYF. CDR3 coding DNA: TGTGCCAGCAGCCCTCAATTCGGGGGGGGACCTACTAGCACAGATACGCAGTATTTT.

The V and J genes are TRBV11-1 and TRBJ2-1, with D possibly TRBD2 on 6 matching bases. CDR1 SGHAT and CDR2 FQDESV come from the germline V gene (reference sequence). The CDR3 has 15 amino acids. Trimming left V 3 bases short and J 9 bases short, with 18 bases between. DNA of the CDR3: TGTGCCAGCAGCTTTATCCGGGTCGGAGGGTTTGAGCAGTTCTTC. This sequence encodes CASSFIRVGGFEQFF.

The chain recombines TRBV24-1 with TRBJ1-1; 11 bases map to TRBD1. Trimming took 3 bases from V and 4 from J; bases not matched to a gene: 6. The CDR3 loop spans 16 amino acids. Germline V gene data show CDR1 as KGHDR and CDR2 as SFDVKD. CDR3 DNA sequence: TGTGCCACCAGTGATAGGGGGACAGGGGGTTTCACTGAAGCTTTCTTT. The encoded protein is CATSDRGTGGFTEAFF.

Comment on this clone: The same CDR3 can be traced to other DNA sequences in this sample. This chain connects TRBV18 to TRBJ1-2; 7 nucleotides line up with TRBD1. Germline values: CDR1 KGHSH, CDR2 LQKENI. V shed 3 bases, J shed 2 bases, and the junction held 0 bases outside the gene matches. The CDR3 totals 13 residues. This chain's CDR3 is CASSPDRNYGYTF. As DNA, the CDR3 is TGTGCCAGCTCACCGGACAGGAACTATGGCTACACCTTC.

The gene calls are TRBV7-2 and TRBJ2-7, with 7 nucleotides matching TRBD2. This CDR3 has 14 amino acids. V dropped 4 bases and J dropped 2; count of bases not matched to a gene: 5. Germline loops: CDR1 SGHTA, CDR2 FQGNSA. The CDR3 DNA is TGTGCCAGCAGCTCCGGACTAGGGGCCTACGAGCAGTACTTC. Protein sequence: CASSSGLGAYEQYF.

The chain uses TRBV15 and TRBJ1-4, with a weak D call TRBD1 (5 bases). This CDR3 has 16 residues. V was trimmed by 1 base and J by 1 base, leaving 10 bases between them. Germline V gives CDR1 LNHNV, CDR2 YYDKDF (reference sequence). The CDR3 DNA is TGTGCCACCAGCAGAGGGGGGGTCGGAACTAATGAAAAACTGTTTTTT. It translates to CATSRGGVGTNEKLFF.

The chain joins TRBV29-1 to TRBJ2-7; a weak D match, TRBD2 (7 bases). V lost 4 bases to trimming and J lost 5 bases, with 18 bases between them. Looked up from germline, CDR1 is SQVTM and CDR2 is ANQGSEA. This CDR3 spans 14 amino acids. CDR3 nucleotide sequence: TGCAGCGTTGGAGGGCTGGGGGGGCTAGACGAGCAGTACTTC. Translated: CSVGGLGGLDEQYF.

The CDR3, as DNA: TGTGCCAGCAGCCCTCAGGGAATTAACACATTTAAAAATGAAAAACTGTTTTTT. Translation: CASSPQGINTFKNEKLFF. This chain joins TRBV14 and TRBJ1-4; D is possibly TRBD1 (5 bases). CDR1 SGHDN and CDR2 FVKESK come from the germline V gene. The CDR3 runs to 18 residues. V was cut by 4 bases and J by 5 bases, with 23 bases left in between.

V is TRBV6-5 and J is TRBJ2-3; D is possibly TRBD2 (7 bases). CDR1 is MNHEY, CDR2 SVGAGI, per germline. The CDR3 is made up of 14 amino acids. V shed 5 bases and J shed 1 base, with 10 bases lying between them. The CDR3 region is CASSRGRGTDTQYF. The DNA of the CDR3 is TGTGCCAGCAGTAGGGGGAGGGGCACAGATACGCAGTATTTT.

This chain connects TRBV9 to TRBJ2-3, with D possibly being TRBD2 (5 bases). Germline loops: CDR1 SGDLS, CDR2 YYNGEE. Trimming pared 3 bases from V and 2 bases from J, leaving 13 bases between. The CDR3 has 15 residues. The CDR3 nucleotides are TGTGCCAGCAGCGCACGTAGCGTGCCCACAGATACGCAGTATTTT. Translating gives CASSARSVPTDTQYF.

This sequence joins TRBV7-9 and TRBJ2-5, with 8 bases aligning to TRBD2. Trimming took 5 bases from V and 4 from J; bases not matched to a gene: 9. Germline CDR1 and CDR2: SEHNR and FQNEAQ (reference sequence). The CDR3 is 15 amino acids. CDR3 region: CASSPRSGRGETQYF. CDR3 nucleotide sequence: TGTGCCAGCAGCCCAAGAAGCGGGAGAGGAGAGACCCAGTACTTC.

In the case of this clone: The junction departs from germline at one end; a sequencing error may be responsible. Other DNA sequences in this specimen translate into the identical CDR3. V and J are TRBV12-3 or TRBV12-4 and TRBJ2-5; D unclear. The CDR3 has 11 amino acids. The DNA of the CDR3 is TGTGCCAGCAGTTTCAAAGAGACTCAGTACTTC. Encoded protein: CASSFKETQYF.